One and the same sample provided the 4 T cell receptor beta chains below, sequenced in a study of early T cells in non-severe SARS-CoV-2 infection. TCRdb reprocessed the 5' RACE reads via MiXCR and lists one record per CDR3 protein. Found here are 26,000 or so distinct CDR3 sequences, 4.6% of them singletons; the top ten hold about 6%. Source: whole blood, taken at baseline. Receptors originate from an adult who was a healthcare worker with PCR-confirmed SARS-CoV-2 infection or an uninfected control (not recorded which).

The CDR3 nucleotides are TGTGCCAGCAGCTTTGGAACTAGAAACTACGAGCAGTACTTC. Translated: CASSFGTRNYEQYF. This chain uses TRBV11-2 with TRBJ2-7, with D tentatively TRBD2 (5 bases). Germline CDR1 SGHAT, CDR2 FQNNGV. Trimming removed 3 bases at V and 3 bases at J, with 12 bases between. The CDR3 extends over 14 amino acids.

There are many counts of this clonotype. The chain joins TRBV27 to TRBJ2-1; TRBD2 aligns across 9 bases. V trimming: 6 bases; J trimming: 5 bases; junction bases outside the gene matches: 5. The CDR3 spans 14 residues. Germline V CDR1 and CDR2: MNHEY, SMNVEV (reference sequence). This chain's CDR3 is CASRSSGIHNEQFF. The CDR3 DNA reads TGTGCCAGCAGGTCTAGCGGGATTCACAATGAGCAGTTCTTC.

The rearrangement links TRBV11-2 to TRBJ1-4; 7 bases map to TRBD1. Per the germline V gene, CDR1 is SGHAT and CDR2 is FQNNGV. CDR3 length: 13 residues. J was trimmed by 7 bases and V by 4 bases; bases with no gene match: 3. CDR3 sequence (DNA): TGTGCCAGCAGCTCCAACAGGGGTGAAAAACTGTTTTTT. It encodes CASSSNRGEKLFF.

This clonotype was counted ten times or more. This chain connects TRBV28 to TRBJ1-1, with no clear D. With 3 bases removed from V and 3 bases from J, the gap between germline ends came to 11 bases. CDR3 size: 14 residues. The germline gives CDR1 MDHEN, CDR2 SYDVKM. The CDR3 DNA sequence: TGTGCCAGCAGTTTGGCCGGCACCTACACTGAAGCTTTCTTT. It encodes CASSLAGTYTEAFF.